This TCR beta chain was recovered during a study of CD8 T cells in ankylosing spondylitis (dated by TCRdb to about 2017). For the study in its entirety: The study set out to find disease-linked TCR variants by profiling T cell receptor beta repertoires in ankylosing spondylitis patients and healthy donors. In total, the full study cohort was made up of some 100 healthy donors and approximately 24 ankylosing spondylitis patients. Peripheral blood was sampled, and synovial fluid was additionally collected from ankylosing spondylitis patients.

What the study reported, not specific to this receptor: A TCR beta motif of fewer than 10 highly homologous amino acid variants appeared characteristic of blood from ankylosing spondylitis patients. A CD8+ phenotype was shown by the disease-linked clones, which were found at relatively low frequencies in peripheral blood. According to the report, matched synovial fluid samples from ankylosing spondylitis patients were significantly enriched for the disease-linked clones. Some of the motif variants had been reported before in the synovial fluid and blood of reactive arthritis patients, a finding that suggests common disease-initiation mechanisms.

The sequencer listed for this sample is Illumina HiSeq 2500. Quantitative 5'-RACE with molecular barcodes was used to prepare TCR beta libraries. The original pipeline was this. A new computational method, built on a probabilistic model of VDJ rearrangement, was used to identify disease-linked TCR variants. TCRdb handled the public reads itself, with Q25 trimming in fastp and clone calling in MiXCR, and kept productive beta chains. Each entry merges the rows of one CDR3 protein and shows their most common DNA and genes. The V and J calls reflect TCRdb's pipeline rather than the authors' work. For this sample the table gives roughly 280,000 distinct CDR3 sequences, of which around 20% were detected only once. About 8% of the sample lies in the top ten. The germline V gene yields SGHRS for CDR1 and YFSETQ for CDR2. V sheds 4 bases and J sheds 1 base, leaving 17 bases between their ends. From the cysteine through the phenylalanine, the CDR3 covers 16 amino acids. The CDR3 DNA has 48 bases and is translated from base 1.

This clonotype was counted a few times. Which antigen it targets is not known. No much larger clone exists at a distance of one base, and base qualities are not known. The TCR was taken from a male donor with ankylosing spondylitis or in good health (not recorded which). The rearrangement combines TRBV5-1 with TRBJ1-1; 5 matching bases give a weak D call of TRBD1. The sample was blood, either unsorted or a sorted T cell fraction (not recorded which). The CDR3 region has the sequence CASSGNYGQQNTEAFF. In nucleotides, the sequence is TGCGCCAGCAGCGGAAATTACGGACAACAGAACACTGAAGCTTTCTTT.